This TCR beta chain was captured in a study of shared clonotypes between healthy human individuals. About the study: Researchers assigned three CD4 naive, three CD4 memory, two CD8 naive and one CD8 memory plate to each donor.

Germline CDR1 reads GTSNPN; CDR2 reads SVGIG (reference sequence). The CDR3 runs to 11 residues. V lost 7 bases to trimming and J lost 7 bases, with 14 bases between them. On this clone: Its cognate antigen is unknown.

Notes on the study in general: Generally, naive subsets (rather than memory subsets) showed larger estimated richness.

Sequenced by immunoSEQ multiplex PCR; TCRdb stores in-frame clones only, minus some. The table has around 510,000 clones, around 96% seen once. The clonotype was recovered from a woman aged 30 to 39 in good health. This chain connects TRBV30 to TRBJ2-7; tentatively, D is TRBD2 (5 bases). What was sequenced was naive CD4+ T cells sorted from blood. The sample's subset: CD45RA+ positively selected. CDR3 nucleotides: TGTGCCTCCCGTGGGCCGGGGGAGCAGTACTTC. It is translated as CASRGPGEQYF.